The clone carrying this T cell receptor (beta chain) was found many times. The antigen remains undetermined. This record comes from a study of T-cell reconstitution after alpha-beta-depleted transplantation in children. CDR1 ENHRY and CDR2 SYGVKD come from the germline V gene. There are 14 residues in the CDR3. Germline trimming cut 7 bases from V and 0 bases from J; bases unmatched to any gene: 6. The TCRbeta library incorporated unique molecular identifiers. A single record per CDR3 protein comes from TCRdb applying MiXCR to the PCR reads. The table lists 55,000 to 70,000 distinct CDR3 sequences, about a tenth of them singletons. Regarding the study as a whole: In patients about two months after transplant, alpha-beta T cells reportedly arose from several hundred expanded graft clones. In some patients, recipient T cells and intrathymic progenitors surviving conditioning explained high day-60 diversity. One year after transplant, T-cell counts and diversity came mostly from newly produced T cells.

The rearrangement links TRBV10-3 to TRBJ2-7; TRBD1 agrees at 7 bases. Sequences were derived from PBMCs, sampled before TCRalphabeta/CD19-depleted stem cell transplant. The receptor was derived from a boy younger than 18 with acute myeloid leukemia, due to receive a stem cell transplant. DNA of the CDR3: TGTGCCATCACCGGGACAGAAAGCTCCTACGAGCAGTACTTC. It translates to CAITGTESSYEQYF.